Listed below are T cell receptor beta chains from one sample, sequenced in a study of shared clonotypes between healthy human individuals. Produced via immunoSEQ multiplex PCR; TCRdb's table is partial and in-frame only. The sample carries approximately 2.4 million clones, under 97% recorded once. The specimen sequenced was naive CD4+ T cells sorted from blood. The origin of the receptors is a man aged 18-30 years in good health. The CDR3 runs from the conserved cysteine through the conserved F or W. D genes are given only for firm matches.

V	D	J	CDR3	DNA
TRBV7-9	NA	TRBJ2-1	CASSLGGVTYNEQFF	TGTGCCAGCAGCTTAGGGGGCGTTACCTACAATGAGCAGTTCTTC
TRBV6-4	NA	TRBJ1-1	CASSDRVGTEAFF	TGTGCCAGCAGTGACAGGGTGGGCACTGAAGCTTTCTTT
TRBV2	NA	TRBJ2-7	CASSESSYEQYF	TGTGCCAGCAGTGAGAGCTCCTACGAGCAGTACTTC
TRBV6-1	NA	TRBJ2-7	CASSSEGFYEQYF	TGTGCCAGCAGCTCGGAGGGGTTCTACGAGCAGTACTTC
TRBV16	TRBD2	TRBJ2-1	CASSQWPQREGNEQFF	TGTGCCAGCAGCCAATGGCCCCAGCGGGAGGGCAATGAGCAGTTCTTC
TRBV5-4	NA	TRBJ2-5	CASSLDPQETQYF	TGTGCCAGCAGCTTAGACCCCCAAGAGACCCAGTACTTC
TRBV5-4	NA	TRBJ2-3	CASSFGHHSTDTQYF	TGTGCCAGCAGCTTCGGACACCATAGCACAGATACGCAGTATTTT
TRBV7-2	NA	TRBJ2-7	CASSLEPATGGYEQYF	TGTGCCAGCAGCTTAGAGCCAGCCACTGGGGGGTACGAGCAGTACTTC
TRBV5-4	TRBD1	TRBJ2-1	CAVRGQGYNEQFF	TGTGCCGTCAGGGGACAGGGTTACAATGAGCAGTTCTTC
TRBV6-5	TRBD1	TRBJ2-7	CASSYQDRGNYEQYF	TGTGCCAGCAGTTACCAAGACAGGGGAAACTACGAGCAGTACTTC
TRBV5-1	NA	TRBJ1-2	CASSLGTGHYGYTF	TGCGCCAGCAGCTTGGGTACAGGACACTATGGCTACACCTTC
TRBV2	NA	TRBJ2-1	CASSEEDEQFF	TGTGCCAGCAGTGAGGAGGATGAGCAGTTCTTC
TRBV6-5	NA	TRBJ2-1	CASASGVGNEQFF	TGTGCCAGCGCCTCTGGGGTGGGCAATGAGCAGTTCTTC
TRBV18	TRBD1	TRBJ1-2	CASSPGTDYSAAGYTF	TGTGCCAGCTCACCAGGGACAGACTACTCCGCGGCTGGCTACACCTTC
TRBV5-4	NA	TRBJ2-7	CASSLGAYYEQYF	TGTGCCAGCAGCTTGGGGGCGTACTACGAGCAGTACTTC
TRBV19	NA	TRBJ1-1	CASSFGSGNTEAFF	TGTGCCAGTAGTTTCGGATCAGGGAACACTGAAGCTTTCTTT